These T cell receptor beta chains were read from a single sample in a study of blood T cells in healthy people across ages. One entry per CDR3 protein results from TCRdb running MiXCR on the 5' RACE reads. The table records approximately 960,000 distinct CDR3 sequences, about 28% of them present only once. This sample also appeared in a second study, on T cells of mothers and their children.

The sample comprised blood. The receptor set was obtained from a woman between 40 and 50 years old in good health. Each CDR3 is given without its conserved first and last residue.

TRBV3-1,TRBJ1-2,ASSQDLAGNYGYT
TRBV5-5,TRBJ1-4,ASSLDATYEKLF
TRBV12-3/TRBV12-4,TRBJ2-1,ASSLLRSSYNEQF
TRBV5-6,TRBJ1-2,ASSLIEDYGYT
TRBV20-1,TRBJ2-7,SARAHPDEQY
TRBV27,TRBJ1-2,ASGGGLGYT
TRBV7-2,TRBJ1-2,ASSSPGTGGANGYT
TRBV11-2,TRBJ2-3,ASSSSGSGGAQGTQY
TRBV7-9,TRBJ1-3,ASSTPTGGGNTIY
TRBV6-6,TRBJ1-2,ASSYGAGTGGYT
TRBV27,TRBJ2-7,ASSLGGGRFYEQY
TRBV5-4,TRBJ1-2,ASSPPGRQGSRYGYT
TRBV28,TRBJ1-4,ASSDMMGEKLF
TRBV11-2,TRBJ2-3,ASSPLNESTQY
TRBV18,TRBJ2-3,ASSPRASGGVDTQY
TRBV7-3,TRBJ2-5,ASSPGGVMSETQY
TRBV12-3/TRBV12-4,TRBJ2-5,ASRRAFQETQY
TRBV6-1,TRBJ1-1,ASSEALRSVGRAF
TRBV12-3/TRBV12-4,TRBJ1-2,ASSPGLRGYGYT
TRBV28,TRBJ2-7,ASSILRQGQY
TRBV7-2,-,ASSLAGGIYNEQY
TRBV7-2,TRBJ2-1,ASDSDYNEQF
TRBV7-8,TRBJ1-2,ASGTGANNYGYT
TRBV21-1,TRBJ2-5,ASFKAGETQY
TRBV7-9,TRBJ2-7,ASSRSTADRGTYEQY
TRBV28,TRBJ2-4,ASSLGRLAKNIQY
TRBV19,TRBJ2-5,ASSIGGLQETQY
TRBV10-3,TRBJ1-2,AIGDPGQAVSGYT
TRBV11-2,TRBJ2-1,ASSQLSGGGSYNEQF
TRBV12-3/TRBV12-4,TRBJ2-2,ASSLTGTGTGELF
TRBV7-9,TRBJ2-7,ASSSLIAGVTYEQY
TRBV7-2,TRBJ1-6,ASSLGLEPPSH
TRBV25-1,TRBJ1-5,ASSGVTGQPQH
TRBV18,TRBJ2-7,ASSPQRDEQY
TRBV12-3/TRBV12-4,TRBJ1-5,ASRLTTSQPQH
TRBV20-1,TRBJ2-6,SARDGSFGPNVLT
TRBV28,TRBJ1-2,ASSAPVSADGYT
TRBV6-5,TRBJ1-4,ASSATGMGEELF
TRBV5-1,TRBJ1-5,ASRPGTGGYSNQPQH
TRBV2,TRBJ1-4,ASQATPRTNEKLF
TRBV19,TRBJ2-3,ASNYGRKGDRDSQY